The 9 T cell receptor beta chains in this list originate from one sample, sequenced in a study of regulatory T cells in long-lasting Graves disease. The time point: newly diagnosed GD, antithyroid drugs for less than 3 months. PBMC RNA was the source of the TCR library. CDR3-region Arm-PCR and iRepertoire HTBI primers produced the TCR beta libraries. TCRdb re-analysed the multiplex PCR reads in MiXCR, keeping a single row per CDR3 protein. The table lists hundreds of thousands of distinct CDR3 sequences, 16% of them singletons. These data were also reused for a study on T cells in Graves' hyperthyroidism and ophthalmopathy.

Sequences were derived from peripheral blood mononuclear cells (PBMCs), sampled at new diagnosis, from a patient treated with antithyroid drugs. The receptors stem from a woman aged 25 to 39 with Graves disease.

Regarding this clonotype: This could be a read error, since a much larger clone is one nucleotide away. The chain employs TRBV29-1 and TRBJ1-4; 9 bases are a match to TRBD1. This CDR3 contains 14 residues. Per germline, CDR1 SQVTM and CDR2 ANQGSEA. The CDR3 spells CSAGGGTGLEKLLF. The CDR3 DNA reads as TGCAGCGCCGGGGGCGGGACAGGGCTTGAAAAACTGCTTTTT.

V and J are TRBV3-1 and TRBJ1-5, with 7 bases lining up with TRBD1. Per germline, CDR1 LGHDT and CDR2 YNNKEL (reference sequence). With V trimmed by 5 bases and J by 0 bases, 4 bases remained unmatched. The CDR3 contains 15 residues. In DNA, the CDR3 is TGTGCCAGCAGCAGGGGACAGAATAGCAATCAGCCCCAGCATTTT. Protein sequence: CASSRGQNSNQPQHF. The entire variable domain, with the rest obtained from reference TRBV3-1 and TRBJ1-5, is as follows: DTAVSQTPKYLVTQMGNDKSIKCEQNLGHDTMYWYKQDSKKFLKIMFSYNNKELIINETVPNRFSPKSPDKAHLNLHINSLELGDSAVYFCASSRGQNSNQPQHFGDGTRLSIL.

In this sample, this clonotype turned up a few times. V gene TRBV5-4 combines with J gene TRBJ1-6; possibly TRBD1 for D (5 bases). This CDR3 spans 14 amino acids. Trimming shortened V by 1 base and J by 8 bases, and 10 bases separated the two germline ends. Germline-derived CDR1 and CDR2 are SGHNT and YYREEE (reference sequence). The CDR3 region has the DNA TGTGCCAGCAGCTTGATGGAGGGGTATTCACCCCTCCACTTT. Amino acids: CASSLMEGYSPLHF.

This clonotype was seen many times. V is TRBV11-3 and J is TRBJ2-3; weak D call: TRBD1 (5 bases). This CDR3 has 14 residues. V was cut by 0 bases and J by 4 bases, with 8 bases left in between. Germline V gene lookup returns CDR1 SGHNT and CDR2 YENEEA. The CDR3 reads CASSLDGAADTQYF. CDR3 nucleotide sequence: TGTGCCAGCAGCTTAGATGGGGCGGCAGATACGCAGTATTTT.

This clonotype was counted many times. J is TRBJ1-1 and V is TRBV28, with D hard to call. V was shortened by 7 bases and J by 3 bases, with 15 bases between the two germline ends. The germline V gene has CDR1 MDHEN and CDR2 SYDVKM. CDR3 size: 14 residues. The CDR3 DNA follows: TGTGCCAGCACTCCATCCCTCGGTCACACTGAAGCTTTCTTT. It translates to CASTPSLGHTEAFF.

This clonotype occurred many times. The rearrangement uses TRBV28 and TRBJ2-3; a possible D gene is TRBD2 (6 bases). Germline-derived CDR1 and CDR2 are MDHEN and SYDVKM. This CDR3 contains 15 residues. Trimming cost V 6 bases and J 2 bases, with 15 bases left between them. The CDR3 sequence: CASSPLGGDTDTQYF. The DNA for the CDR3 is TGTGCCAGCAGCCCCCTCGGGGGAGACACAGATACGCAGTATTTT.

In this sample, this clonotype turned up many times. This rearrangement joins TRBV10-3 to TRBJ1-4; D is ambiguous. Germline V gene lookup returns CDR1 ENHRY and CDR2 SYGVKD. Trimming pared 0 bases from V and 4 bases from J, leaving 12 bases between. CDR3 length equals 16 residues. The CDR3 nucleotides are TGTGCCATCAGTGAGTCACCGCCGGGAGTTAATGAAAAACTGTTTTTT. Translating it yields CAISESPPGVNEKLFF.

In its sample, this clonotype was seen a few times. A far larger clone is one nucleotide away, so this likely arose from a read error. The CDR3 loop is CASSQGQGNTIYF. The CDR3 DNA follows: TGTGCCAGCAGCCAAGGACAGGGAAACACCATATATTTT. The chain employs TRBV3-1 and TRBJ1-3; perhaps TRBD1 as D (5 bases). In germline, CDR1 is LGHDT, CDR2 YNNKEL (reference sequence). V was trimmed by 1 base and J by 4 bases, leaving 5 bases between them. The CDR3 has 13 residues.

This clonotype was detected many times. The CDR3 reads CASSSGQQLNYGYTF. CDR3 DNA sequence: TGTGCCAGCAGTTCGGGACAGCAACTCAACTATGGCTACACCTTC. The V gene is TRBV28, the J gene TRBJ1-2, with 7 bases aligning to TRBD1. From germline, CDR1 is MDHEN and CDR2 SYDVKM. The J segment lost 2 bases and the V segment lost 4 bases, leaving 7 bases of the junction unmatched. CDR3 length: 15 residues.